This T cell receptor (beta chain) was recovered during a study of neurological immune-mediated disorders. TCRdb recomputed calls from the 5' RACE reads with MiXCR, one row per CDR3 protein. Altogether about 31,000 distinct CDR3 sequences are present, about an eighth being singletons, with the ten largest covering about 5.7%. Time point noted: technical triplicate 2. The germline V and J ends were trimmed by 8 bases and 3 bases, with 16 bases remaining between them. This CDR3 region has 14 residues. Germline CDR1 reads ENHRY; CDR2 reads SYGVKD. Specimen: CD4+ T cells from blood. The clonotype comes from a female donor with HTLV-1-associated myelopathy (HAM/TSP). J is TRBJ1-1 and V is TRBV10-3; possibly TRBD1 for D (5 bases). In DNA form, the CDR3 reads TGTGCCATCGGGGGAGGGGTAGCAGACACTGAAGCTTTCTTT. Amino acid sequence: CAIGGGVADTEAFF.